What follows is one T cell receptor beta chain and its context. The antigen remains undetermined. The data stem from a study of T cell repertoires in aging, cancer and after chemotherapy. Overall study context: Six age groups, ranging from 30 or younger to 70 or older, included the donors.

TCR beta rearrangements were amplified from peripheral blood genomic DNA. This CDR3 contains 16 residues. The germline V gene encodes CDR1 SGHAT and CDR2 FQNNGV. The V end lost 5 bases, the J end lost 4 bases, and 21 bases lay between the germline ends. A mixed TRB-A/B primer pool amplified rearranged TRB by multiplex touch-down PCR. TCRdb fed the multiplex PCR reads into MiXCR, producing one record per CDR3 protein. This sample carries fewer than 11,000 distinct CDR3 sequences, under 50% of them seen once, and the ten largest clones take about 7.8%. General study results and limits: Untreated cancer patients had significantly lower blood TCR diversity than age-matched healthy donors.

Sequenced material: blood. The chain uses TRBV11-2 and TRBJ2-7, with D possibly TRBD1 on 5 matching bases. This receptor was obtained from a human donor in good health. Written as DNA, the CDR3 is TGTGCCAGCAGCGTCGGAAAGGGGATCACCGGGTACGAGCAGTACTTC. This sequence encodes CASSVGKGITGYEQYF.